This passage covers 23 T cell receptor beta chains from one sample sequenced in a study of cytomegalovirus exposure and HLA in healthy donors. A multiplex PCR was run with 60 Vbeta primers and 13 Jbeta primers. Sequencing was performed with immunoSEQ multiplex PCR; in TCRdb, only in-frame clones are kept and a portion is missing. This sample carries 200,000 or so clones, roughly four fifths of them seen once, and the ten largest clones take roughly 1.3%. The sample taken for sequencing was PBMCs. These receptors were taken from a girl under 18 in good health and CMV-seronegative.

The rearrangement joins TRBV28 to TRBJ2-1; D is possibly TRBD1 (7 bases). The V end was cut by 7 bases, the J end by 9 bases, with 19 bases between. The CDR3 sequence is 14 residues long. Germline CDR1 is MDHEN and CDR2 is SYDVKM. The CDR3 here is CASKGAGRRAEQFF. CDR3 nucleotides: TGTGCCAGCAAGGGGGCGGGACGCAGGGCTGAGCAGTTCTTC.

The chain uses TRBV5-8 and TRBJ2-7; 9 bases agree with TRBD1. The junction had 12 bases not matched to a gene; V was cut back by 3 bases and J by 5 bases. Per the germline V gene, CDR1 is SGHTS and CDR2 is YDEGEE. The CDR3 is made up of 16 amino acids. In DNA form, the CDR3 reads TGTGCCAGCAGCTCAAGGGACAGGGCAAGGTCTGACGAGCAGTACTTC. As protein: CASSSRDRARSDEQYF.

This clone was recorded a few times. The chain is built from TRBV5-8 and TRBJ2-7, with 8 bases fitting TRBD2. Germline CDR1 reads SGHTS; CDR2 reads YDEGEE. The CDR3 has 15 amino acids. V lost 1 base and J lost 6; bases outside the gene matches: 9. The chain's CDR3 is CASSLYSGGPGEQYF. The CDR3 region has the DNA TGTGCCAGCAGCTTGTACTCGGGAGGGCCTGGCGAGCAGTACTTC.

This chain uses TRBV4-3 with TRBJ2-2, with 10 bases lining up with TRBD2. J lost 4 bases, V lost 4 bases, and 18 bases had no gene match. The CDR3 has 20 residues. CDR1 and CDR2 from the germline V gene are LGHNA and YSLEER. In DNA, the CDR3 is TGCGCCAGCAGCCGAACGCCGCGGGTAACTAGCGGGGTCGGCACCGGGGAGCTGTTTTTT. It yields the protein CASSRTPRVTSGVGTGELFF.

V and J are TRBV5-6 and TRBJ2-7; no clear D. CDR3 length: 13 amino acids. The germline V and J ends were trimmed by 0 bases and 2 bases, with 6 bases remaining between them. Germline V gene lookup returns CDR1 SGHDT and CDR2 YYEEEE. The CDR3 nucleotides read TGTGCCAGCAGCTTGGCAGTTCCCTACGAGCAGTACTTC. Its protein product is CASSLAVPYEQYF.

CDR3 DNA: TGCGCCAGCAGCTTGGACTACCGGGACAGGAATTCTAACTATGGCTACACCTTC. This codes for CASSLDYRDRNSNYGYTF. The chain combines TRBV5-1 with TRBJ1-2; 8 bases line up with TRBD1. This CDR3 has 18 residues. Germline V gives CDR1 SGHRS, CDR2 YFSETQ. The ends lost 0 bases at V and 0 bases at J; junction bases unmatched: 10.

This chain links TRBV10-3 with TRBJ1-4; D gene uncertain. Trimming removed 4 bases at V and 7 bases at J, with 13 bases between. The CDR3 consists of 14 residues. Per germline, CDR1 ENHRY and CDR2 SYGVKD. CDR3 sequence (DNA): TGTGCCATCAGTGGAGGAGGGTCGGGTGAAAAACTGTTTTTT. Translating gives CAISGGGSGEKLFF.

The genes are TRBV7-3 and TRBJ1-2; weak D call: TRBD1 (5 bases). The CDR3 length is 15 residues. V was clipped by 0 bases and J by 4 bases, with 12 bases between them. The germline CDR1 and CDR2 sequences are SGHTA and FQGTGA. For the CDR3, the DNA is TGTGCCAGCAGCTTAACGGGGAGGGACGCCTATGGCTACACCTTC. It specifies CASSLTGRDAYGYTF.

The genes are TRBV5-1 and TRBJ2-7, with TRBD1 matching over 7 bases. The CDR3 runs 16 residues. Germline trimming cut 5 bases from V and 2 bases from J; bases unmatched to any gene: 13. Looked up from germline, CDR1 is SGHRS and CDR2 is YFSETQ. This CDR3 is CASRRVSDRSTYEQYF. The CDR3 region has the DNA TGCGCCAGCAGGAGAGTATCGGACAGGTCCACCTACGAGCAGTACTTC.

J is TRBJ2-7 and V is TRBV5-1; 9 bases are a match to TRBD2. Unmatched junction bases numbered 17, after V lost 1 base and J lost 6 bases. This CDR3 has 18 amino acids. Germline CDR1 SGHRS, CDR2 YFSETQ. The CDR3 region has the DNA TGCGCCAGCAGCTTGTTCGGGGCTAGCGGGGTTCGGTCGGCCGAGCAGTACTTC. It translates to CASSLFGASGVRSAEQYF. Using reference TRBV5-1 and TRBJ2-7 for the parts outside the CDR3, the full variable domain is KAGVTQTPRYLIKTRGQQVTLSCSPISGHRSVSWYQQTPGQGLQFLFEYFSETQRNKGNFPGRFSGRQFSNSRSEMNVSTLELGDSALYLCASSLFGASGVRSAEQYFGPGTRLTVT.

This clone was seen a single time. The J gene is TRBJ2-7, the V gene TRBV28; unclear D gene. This CDR3 is built from 15 residues. CDR1 and CDR2 from the germline V gene are MDHEN and SYDVKM. Trimming removed 10 bases at V and 0 bases at J, with 19 bases between. In nucleotides, the CDR3 is TGTGCCACCGCCCGCGGAGTGGCATTCTCCTACGAGCAGTACTTC. This gives the protein CATARGVAFSYEQYF.

In its sample, this clone was seen once. The chain has TRBV5-4 and TRBJ2-5; the match to TRBD2 covers 11 bases. With V trimmed by 2 bases and J by 5 bases, 14 bases remained unmatched. The CDR3 loop spans 18 amino acids. Per germline, CDR1 SGHNT and CDR2 YYREEE (reference sequence). CDR3 loop: CASSFRSLAGGHGETQYF. The CDR3 DNA follows: TGTGCCAGCAGCTTTAGATCGCTAGCGGGGGGTCATGGGGAGACCCAGTACTTC.

V usage is TRBV4-1 and J usage is TRBJ1-1; 8 bases map to TRBD1. The CDR3 totals 20 residues. V lost 0 bases to trimming and J lost 1 base; unmatched junction nucleotides: 16. Germline V gene data show CDR1 as MGHRA and CDR2 as YSYEKL. The CDR3 DNA sequence: TGCGCCAGCAGCCAAGAAAGCCCGAAAGGGTTCCAGGGGGCGAACACTGAAGCTTTCTTT. Translated: CASSQESPKGFQGANTEAFF.

The V call is TRBV28, the J call TRBJ2-7, with TRBD1 matching 7 bases. The CDR3 is made up of 14 amino acids. Germline V gene data show CDR1 as MDHEN and CDR2 as SYDVKM. Trimming at V came to 6 bases and at J to 0 bases, leaving 5 bases not matched to a gene. This chain's CDR3 is CASSPGTVSYEQYF. CDR3 nucleotide sequence: TGTGCCAGCAGCCCAGGGACAGTCTCCTACGAGCAGTACTTC. Together with reference TRBV28 and TRBJ2-7, the CDR3 gives the full variable domain: DVKVTQSSRYLVKRTGEKVFLECVQDMDHENMFWYRQDPGLGLRLIYFSYDVKMKEKGDIPEGYSVSREKKERFSLILESASTNQTSMYLCASSPGTVSYEQYFGPGTRLTVT.

The chain recombines TRBV29-1 with TRBJ2-5; perhaps TRBD2 as D (5 bases). Trimming took off 4 bases at V and 5 bases at J, with 20 bases between the two ends. Germline assignment: CDR1 SQVTM and CDR2 ANQGSEA. The CDR3 is made up of 15 amino acids. The CDR3 protein is CSVVEAVRGWETQYF. The CDR3 coding sequence is TGCAGCGTTGTGGAGGCGGTTCGCGGGTGGGAGACCCAGTACTTC.

The chain combines TRBV28 with TRBJ1-5; D is undetermined. Germline V gives CDR1 MDHEN, CDR2 SYDVKM. Trimming shortened V by 8 bases and J by 1 base, and 15 bases separated the two germline ends. The CDR3 loop spans 15 amino acids. The CDR3 nucleotides read TGTGCCAGCGGGGTGTGGGAGGGAAGCAATCAGCCCCAGCATTTT. It encodes CASGVWEGSNQPQHF.

Comments on this clone: The germline gene is not matched at one end of the junction; a read error may be the cause. The rearrangement joins TRBV10-3 to TRBJ2-7; D is possibly TRBD2 (6 bases). The CDR3 loop spans 13 amino acids. Germline loops: CDR1 ENHRY, CDR2 SYGVKD. In DNA form, the CDR3 reads TGTGCCATCAGTGGTCTAGCGATCTACAAGCAGTACTTC. This sequence encodes CAISGLAIYKQYF.

This clone was seen only once. This rearrangement joins TRBV5-4 to TRBJ2-7, with 9 nucleotides matching TRBD1. The germline V gene has CDR1 SGHNT and CDR2 YYREEE (reference sequence). J lost 3 bases, V lost 5 bases, and 12 bases had no gene match. The length of the CDR3 is 16 residues. This chain's CDR3 is CASRRSPGTGYYEQYF. Written as DNA, the CDR3 is TGTGCCAGCAGGCGGTCACCCGGGACAGGGTACTACGAGCAGTACTTC.

This chain joins TRBV11-2 and TRBJ1-1; a weak D match, TRBD1 (6 bases). The V end was cut by 4 bases, the J end by 5 bases, with 8 bases between. The CDR3 contains 12 residues. Germline assignment: CDR1 SGHAT and CDR2 FQNNGV. CDR3 coding DNA: TGTGCCAGCAGCTGGCAGGGGACTGAAGCTTTCTTT. It codes for CASSWQGTEAFF.

V and J are TRBV27 and TRBJ2-1; TRBD1 agrees at 9 bases. CDR3 length: 15 amino acids. The germline CDR1 and CDR2 sequences are MNHEY and SMNVEV (reference sequence). With V trimmed by 3 bases and J by 2 bases, 2 bases remained unmatched. CDR3 sequence: CASSFGQGTYNEQFF. DNA of the CDR3: TGTGCCAGCAGTTTCGGACAGGGGACCTACAATGAGCAGTTCTTC.

The rearrangement joins TRBV30 to TRBJ2-7, with 7 bases fitting TRBD2. V lost 4 bases, J lost 4 bases, and 13 bases stayed unmatched. Germline CDR1 and CDR2: GTSNPN and SVGIG (reference sequence). This CDR3 region has 15 residues. In nucleotides, the CDR3 is TGTGCCTGGACCCCGGTAGGAGCGGGGATTTACGAGCAGTACTTC. Translation: CAWTPVGAGIYEQYF.

The gene calls are TRBV14 and TRBJ1-1, with D unclear. Trimming left V 2 bases short and J 1 base short, with 5 bases between. CDR3 length: 13 amino acids. The germline CDR1 and CDR2 sequences are SGHDN and FVKESK. Here the CDR3 DNA reads TGTGCCAGCAGCCAAAACACGAACACTGAAGCTTTCTTT. Its translation is CASSQNTNTEAFF.

This chain joins TRBV29-1 and TRBJ1-1; 9 bases match TRBD1. CDR3 length equals 14 residues. Losses at the gene ends were 7 bases for V and 1 base for J; bases not matched to a gene: 7. Germline V gene lookup returns CDR1 SQVTM and CDR2 ANQGSEA. CDR3 bases: TGCAGCGGATGTGGGACAGGGAAGAACACTGAAGCTTTCTTT. Its translation is CSGCGTGKNTEAFF.